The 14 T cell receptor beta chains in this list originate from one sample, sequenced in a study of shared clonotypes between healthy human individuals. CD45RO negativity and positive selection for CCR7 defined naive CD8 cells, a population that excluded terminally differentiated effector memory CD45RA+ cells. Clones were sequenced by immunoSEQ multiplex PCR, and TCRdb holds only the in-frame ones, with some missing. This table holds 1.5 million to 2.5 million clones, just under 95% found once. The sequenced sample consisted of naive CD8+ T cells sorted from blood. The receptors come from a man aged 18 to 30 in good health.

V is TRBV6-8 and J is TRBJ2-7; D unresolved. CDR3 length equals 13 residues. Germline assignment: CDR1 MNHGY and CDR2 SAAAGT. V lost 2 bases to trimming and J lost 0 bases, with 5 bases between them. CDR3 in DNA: TGTGCCAGCAGTTACCGGAGCTCCTACGAGCAGTACTTC. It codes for CASSYRSSYEQYF.

CDR3 coding DNA: TGTGCCAGCAGTTACCTCCTAGCCGAAGGCACAGATACGCAGTATTTT. Protein sequence: CASSYLLAEGTDTQYF. V usage is TRBV6-6 and J usage is TRBJ2-3; maybe TRBD2 (5 bases). Germline assignment: CDR1 MNHNY and CDR2 SVGAGI (reference sequence). V lost 2 bases and J lost 1, with 13 bases in between. CDR3 length equals 16 residues.

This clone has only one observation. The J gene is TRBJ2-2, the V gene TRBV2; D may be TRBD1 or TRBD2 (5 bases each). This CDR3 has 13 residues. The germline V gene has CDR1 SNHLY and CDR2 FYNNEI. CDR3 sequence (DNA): TGTGCGGCACGGGGCCGAAGCACCGGGGAGCTGTTTTTT. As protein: CAARGRSTGELFF.

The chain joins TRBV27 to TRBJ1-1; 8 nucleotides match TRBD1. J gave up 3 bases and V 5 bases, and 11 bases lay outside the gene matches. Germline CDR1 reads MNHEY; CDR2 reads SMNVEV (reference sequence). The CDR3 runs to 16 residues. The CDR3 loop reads CASSPSGGEVYTEAFF. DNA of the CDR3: TGTGCCAGCAGTCCTTCAGGGGGCGAAGTGTACACTGAAGCTTTCTTT.

The CDR3 DNA sequence: TGTGCCAGCAGCTTAGTCGGGACTAGCGGGGGGCTCCAAGAGACCCAGTACTTC. Translation gives CASSLVGTSGGLQETQYF. The V and J genes are TRBV13 and TRBJ2-5, with TRBD2 identical over 15 bases. The CDR3 is made up of 18 amino acids. J was trimmed by 1 base and V by 1 base; bases with no gene match: 4. From germline, CDR1 is PRHDT and CDR2 FYEKMQ (reference sequence).

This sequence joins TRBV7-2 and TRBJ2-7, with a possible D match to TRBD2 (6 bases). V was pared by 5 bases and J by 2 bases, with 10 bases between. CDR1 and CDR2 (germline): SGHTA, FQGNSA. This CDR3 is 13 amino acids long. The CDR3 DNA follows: TGTGCCAGCAGCCTATCGGGGGCCTACGAGCAGTACTTC. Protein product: CASSLSGAYEQYF.

CDR3 sequence: CASSPGQGTNTEAFF. The CDR3 DNA reads as TGCGCCAGCAGCCCGGGACAGGGGACGAACACTGAAGCTTTCTTT. The J gene is TRBJ1-1, the V gene TRBV23-1, with 10 bases that match TRBD1. TRBV23-1 falls under the ORF class, with uncertain function. The CDR3 length is 15 residues. Trimming removed 6 bases from V and 1 base from J; junction bases left unmatched: 5.

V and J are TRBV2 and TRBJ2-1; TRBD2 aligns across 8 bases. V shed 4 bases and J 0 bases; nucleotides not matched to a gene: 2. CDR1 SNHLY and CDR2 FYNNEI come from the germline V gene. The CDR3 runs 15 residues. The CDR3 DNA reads TGTGCCAGCAGTGCCGGGAGGGGCTCCTACAATGAGCAGTTCTTC. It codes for CASSAGRGSYNEQFF.

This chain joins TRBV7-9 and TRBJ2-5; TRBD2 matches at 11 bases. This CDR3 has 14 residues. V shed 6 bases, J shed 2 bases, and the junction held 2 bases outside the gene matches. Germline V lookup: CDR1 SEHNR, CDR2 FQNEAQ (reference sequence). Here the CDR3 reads CASSTSGSQETQYF. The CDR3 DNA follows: TGTGCCAGCAGTACTAGCGGGAGTCAAGAGACCCAGTACTTC.

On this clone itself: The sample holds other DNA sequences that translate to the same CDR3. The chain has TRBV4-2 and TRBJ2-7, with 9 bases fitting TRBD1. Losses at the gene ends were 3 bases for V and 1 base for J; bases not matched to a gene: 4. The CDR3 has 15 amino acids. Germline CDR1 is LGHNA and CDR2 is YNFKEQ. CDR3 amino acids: CASSQGQGVSYEQYF. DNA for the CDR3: TGTGCCAGCAGCCAGGGACAGGGTGTTTCCTACGAGCAGTACTTC.

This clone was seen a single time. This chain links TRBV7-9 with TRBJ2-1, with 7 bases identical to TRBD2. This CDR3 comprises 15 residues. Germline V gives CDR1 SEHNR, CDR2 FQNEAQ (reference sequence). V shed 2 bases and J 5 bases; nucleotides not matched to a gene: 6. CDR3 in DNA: TGTGCCAGCAGCTTATTTGATGGGACTAACAATGAGCAGTTCTTC. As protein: CASSLFDGTNNEQFF.

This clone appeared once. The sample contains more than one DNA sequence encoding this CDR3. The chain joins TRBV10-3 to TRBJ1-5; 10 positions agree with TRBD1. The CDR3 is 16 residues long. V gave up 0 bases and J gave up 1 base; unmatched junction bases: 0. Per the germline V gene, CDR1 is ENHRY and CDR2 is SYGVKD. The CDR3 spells CAISESGQGSNQPQHF. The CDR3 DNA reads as TGTGCCATCAGTGAGTCGGGACAGGGGAGCAATCAGCCCCAGCATTTT.

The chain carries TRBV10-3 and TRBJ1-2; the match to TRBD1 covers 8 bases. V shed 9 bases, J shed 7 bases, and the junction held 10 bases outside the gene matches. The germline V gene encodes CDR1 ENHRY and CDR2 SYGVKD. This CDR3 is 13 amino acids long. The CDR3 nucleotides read TGTGCCATTCATGGACAGGGCTTTGTTGGCTACACCTTC. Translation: CAIHGQGFVGYTF.

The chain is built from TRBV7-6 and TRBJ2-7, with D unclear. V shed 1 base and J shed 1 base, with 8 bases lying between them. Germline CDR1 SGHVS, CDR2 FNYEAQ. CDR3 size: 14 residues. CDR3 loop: CASSLESSSYEQYF. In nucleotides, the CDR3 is TGTGCCAGCAGCTTAGAGAGTAGTTCCTACGAGCAGTACTTC. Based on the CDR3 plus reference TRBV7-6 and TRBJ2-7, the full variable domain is GAGVSQSPRYKVTKRGQDVALRCDPISGHVSLYWYRQALGQGPEFLTYFNYEAQQDKSGLPNDRFSAERPEGSISTLTIQRTEQRDSAMYRCASSLESSSYEQYFGPGTRLTVT.